The rows below give T cell receptor beta chains drawn from one sample of a study of blood T cell repertoires in COVID-19. Generated by immunoSEQ multiplex PCR, the TCRdb table keeps only in-frame clones and is missing some. The sample holds 350,000 to 450,000 clones, about 87% seen once. The sequenced material came from peripheral blood. The receptors here all came from a woman aged 55-70 years with COVID-19, enrolled during active disease. CDR3s include the opening cysteine and the closing phenylalanine or tryptophan. Fields, in order: CDR3 protein, J gene, clone size, V gene. Only some rows state a clone size, as once, few, many or a class for expanded clones.

cdr3_aa: CAISEVAGYEQYF
j_call: TRBJ2-7
clone_size: few
v_call: TRBV10-3

cdr3_aa: CASSLVGGPDEQYF
j_call: TRBJ2-7
clone_size: .
v_call: TRBV11-2

cdr3_aa: CASSLRSGQPQHF
j_call: TRBJ1-5
clone_size: .
v_call: TRBV5-1

cdr3_aa: CSVVKQGNTEAFF
j_call: TRBJ1-1
clone_size: .
v_call: TRBV29-1

cdr3_aa: CASSPGGWAAGYTF
j_call: TRBJ1-2
clone_size: .
v_call: TRBV19

cdr3_aa: CASSLGEGTSGDYEQYF
j_call: TRBJ2-7
clone_size: .
v_call: TRBV7-9

cdr3_aa: CASSLGMTSGGAADTQYF
j_call: TRBJ2-3
clone_size: .
v_call: TRBV7-2

cdr3_aa: CASSLQGYNSPLHF
j_call: TRBJ1-6
clone_size: .
v_call: TRBV7-9

cdr3_aa: CASSPTGQGTEAFF
j_call: TRBJ1-1
clone_size: .
v_call: TRBV6-4

cdr3_aa: CASSFPGVSTEAFF
j_call: TRBJ1-1
clone_size: .
v_call: TRBV5-4

cdr3_aa: CASSQGRQGKGNSPLHF
j_call: TRBJ1-6
clone_size: .
v_call: TRBV4-1

cdr3_aa: CASRPDSYEQYF
j_call: TRBJ2-7
clone_size: few
v_call: TRBV5-1

cdr3_aa: CASSPYSGGEQETQYF
j_call: TRBJ2-5
clone_size: .
v_call: TRBV4-1

cdr3_aa: CASSPSTGVEAFF
j_call: TRBJ1-1
clone_size: .
v_call: TRBV18

cdr3_aa: CASSHGQGGGNTIYF
j_call: TRBJ1-3
clone_size: .
v_call: TRBV3-1/TRBV3-2

cdr3_aa: CASSLTGGAKKLFF
j_call: TRBJ1-4
clone_size: few
v_call: TRBV5-1

cdr3_aa: CASSQPGNYGYTF
j_call: TRBJ1-2
clone_size: .
v_call: TRBV4-1

cdr3_aa: CASSRGSGGSYEQYF
j_call: TRBJ2-7
clone_size: .
v_call: TRBV14

cdr3_aa: CASRGQGNEKLFF
j_call: TRBJ1-4
clone_size: .
v_call: TRBV10-1

cdr3_aa: CACRLRNTEAFF
j_call: TRBJ1-1
clone_size: once
v_call: TRBV30

cdr3_aa: CTSSQEVLGHEQYF
j_call: TRBJ2-7
clone_size: .
v_call: TRBV1

cdr3_aa: CASSLVGAWDNSPLHF
j_call: TRBJ1-6
clone_size: .
v_call: TRBV5-4

cdr3_aa: CASRASGGENQPQHF
j_call: TRBJ1-5
clone_size: .
v_call: TRBV6-5

cdr3_aa: CASSQAQGTGNTIYF
j_call: TRBJ1-3
clone_size: .
v_call: TRBV3-1/TRBV3-2

cdr3_aa: CASRLGSDRVTDTQYF
j_call: TRBJ2-3
clone_size: .
v_call: TRBV4-1

cdr3_aa: CASSPIPYGDTQYF
j_call: TRBJ2-3
clone_size: .
v_call: TRBV6-5

cdr3_aa: CASSYSTVSGYTF
j_call: TRBJ1-2
clone_size: .
v_call: TRBV6-6

cdr3_aa: CASSPRGLGGNTEAFF
j_call: TRBJ1-1
clone_size: .
v_call: TRBV18

cdr3_aa: CASREPGQVQPQHF
j_call: TRBJ1-5
clone_size: .
v_call: TRBV28

cdr3_aa: CASSPHDSIGTEAFF
j_call: TRBJ1-1
clone_size: once
v_call: TRBV6-8

cdr3_aa: CASSARPNQPQHF
j_call: TRBJ1-5
clone_size: .
v_call: TRBV5-6

cdr3_aa: CASSPFRFGTSGITDTQYF
j_call: TRBJ2-3
clone_size: .
v_call: TRBV7-9

cdr3_aa: CASSRSGTGGDGNTIYF
j_call: TRBJ1-3
clone_size: .
v_call: TRBV5-5

cdr3_aa: CASSLGGEGYQPQHF
j_call: TRBJ1-5
clone_size: .
v_call: TRBV5-1

cdr3_aa: CATTNRAGGEQFF
j_call: TRBJ2-1
clone_size: .
v_call: TRBV2

cdr3_aa: CASSPLDTSYMNTEAFF
j_call: TRBJ1-1
clone_size: .
v_call: TRBV18

cdr3_aa: CASGTGGQETQYF
j_call: TRBJ2-5
clone_size: .
v_call: TRBV5-1

cdr3_aa: CASSFSDIGTEAFF
j_call: TRBJ1-1
clone_size: .
v_call: TRBV11-2

cdr3_aa: CAWTGRLNEKLFF
j_call: TRBJ1-4
clone_size: .
v_call: TRBV30

cdr3_aa: CASSRRQGADQPQHF
j_call: TRBJ1-5
clone_size: .
v_call: TRBV11-2

cdr3_aa: CASSLEGVPGGNTIYF
j_call: TRBJ1-3
clone_size: .
v_call: TRBV3-1/TRBV3-2

cdr3_aa: CASSESGAATDTQYF
j_call: TRBJ2-3
clone_size: .
v_call: TRBV10-1

cdr3_aa: CASSPQVGGYTF
j_call: TRBJ1-2
clone_size: .
v_call: TRBV18

cdr3_aa: CASSLVGQGRETQYF
j_call: TRBJ2-5
clone_size: .
v_call: TRBV5-1

cdr3_aa: CASSVGGQGINHLHF
j_call: TRBJ1-6
clone_size: .
v_call: TRBV9

cdr3_aa: CASSEGLAGTYEQYF
j_call: TRBJ2-7
clone_size: .
v_call: TRBV6-1

cdr3_aa: CASSFTGSTDTQYF
j_call: TRBJ2-3
clone_size: .
v_call: TRBV7-3

cdr3_aa: CASSLVVYTEAFF
j_call: TRBJ1-1
clone_size: once
v_call: TRBV7-8

cdr3_aa: CAIGGGELGETQYF
j_call: TRBJ2-5
clone_size: .
v_call: TRBV19

cdr3_aa: CASTSPDRGDYEQYF
j_call: TRBJ2-7
clone_size: .
v_call: TRBV7-9

cdr3_aa: CASSYSRNRGIDGYTF
j_call: TRBJ1-2
clone_size: .
v_call: TRBV6-2/TRBV6-3

cdr3_aa: CASSVSQDFNTEAFF
j_call: TRBJ1-1
clone_size: .
v_call: TRBV9

cdr3_aa: CAISESPPAGTLAYGYTF
j_call: TRBJ1-2
clone_size: .
v_call: TRBV10-3

cdr3_aa: CASSSAPSTDTQYF
j_call: TRBJ2-3
clone_size: .
v_call: TRBV19

cdr3_aa: CASSEGRLAGSQETQYF
j_call: TRBJ2-5
clone_size: .
v_call: TRBV2

cdr3_aa: CASSGGTISGNTIYF
j_call: TRBJ1-3
clone_size: .
v_call: TRBV11-2

cdr3_aa: CASSYSQRGSEQFF
j_call: TRBJ2-1
clone_size: .
v_call: TRBV6-5